This T cell receptor beta chain was obtained from a study of cytomegalovirus exposure and HLA in healthy donors. In the study overall: Counted in an early data release were tens of millions of unique TCRs from HLA-typed donors.

60 Vbeta and 13 Jbeta primers were used in PCR. Profiled with immunoSEQ multiplex PCR; TCRdb holds only in-frame clones, not every one. Of roughly 120,000 clones in the sample, roughly 80% were seen once. To note about this clone: As yet, its antigen is unknown.

Germline V gene lookup returns CDR1 SGHAT and CDR2 FQNNGV. V dropped 5 bases and J dropped 0; count of bases not matched to a gene: 13. The CDR3 covers 19 residues. Study-wide findings and caveats: HLA alleles were associated with 16,951 TCR beta sequences in a later analysis at 0.05 false discovery rate.

The sample comprised PBMCs. The origin of this receptor is a man aged 55 to 70 in good health and CMV-seropositive. The chain is built from TRBV11-2 and TRBJ2-7, with 13 bases identical to TRBD2. Here the CDR3 reads CASSQIGTSGTKSSYEQYF. In DNA form, the CDR3 reads TGTGCCAGCAGCCAGATCGGGACTAGCGGGACGAAGAGCTCCTACGAGCAGTACTTC.